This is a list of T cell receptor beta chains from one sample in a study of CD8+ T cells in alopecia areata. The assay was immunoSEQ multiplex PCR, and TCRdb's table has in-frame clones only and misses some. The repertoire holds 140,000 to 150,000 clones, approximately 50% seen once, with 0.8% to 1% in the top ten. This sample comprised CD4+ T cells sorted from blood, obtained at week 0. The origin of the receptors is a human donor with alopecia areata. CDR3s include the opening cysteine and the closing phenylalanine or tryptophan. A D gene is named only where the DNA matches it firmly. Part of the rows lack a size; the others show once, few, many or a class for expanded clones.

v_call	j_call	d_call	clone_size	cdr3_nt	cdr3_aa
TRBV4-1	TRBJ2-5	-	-	TGCGCCAGCAGCTCCTTAGGGCGGGACGTAGAGACCCAGTACTTC	CASSSLGRDVETQYF
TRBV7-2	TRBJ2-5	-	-	TGTGCCAGCAGTCCTTTATCCTTCCAAGAGACCCAGTACTTC	CASSPLSFQETQYF
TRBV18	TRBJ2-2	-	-	TGTGCCAGCTCACCACTCAGCGCGAACACCGGGGAGCTGTTTTTT	CASSPLSANTGELFF
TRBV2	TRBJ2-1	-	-	TGTGCCAGCAGTGAATTGTGGTATGAGCAGTTCTTC	CASSELWYEQFF
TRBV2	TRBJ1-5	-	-	TGTGCCAGCACCTGGGACAGCAATCAGCCCCAGCATTTT	CASTWDSNQPQHF
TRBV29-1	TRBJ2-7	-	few	TGCAGCGTTGAAGACAGGGCGACCTACGAGCAGTACTTC	CSVEDRATYEQYF
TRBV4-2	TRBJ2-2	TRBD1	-	TGTGCCAGCAGCCTAGGACAGGGTAGAAGCACCGGGGAGCTGTTTTTT	CASSLGQGRSTGELFF
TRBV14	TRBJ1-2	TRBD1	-	TGTGCCAGCAGCCAAGAGACAGGGTGGGGCTACACCTTC	CASSQETGWGYTF
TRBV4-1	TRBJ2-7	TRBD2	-	TGCGCCAGCAGCCACCCGACAGCTTCGGGGGGTAGGGAGCAGTACTTC	CASSHPTASGGREQYF
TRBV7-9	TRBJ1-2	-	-	TGTGCCAGCAGCACCGACCCCCCGGGACGCCGCCACACCTTC	CASSTDPPGRRHTF
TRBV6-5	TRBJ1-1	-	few	TGTGCCAGCAGTTTAGGGGAGACTGAAGCTTTCTTT	CASSLGETEAFF
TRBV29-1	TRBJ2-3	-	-	TGCAGCGTGTACCCCTTAGAGGGACATACGCAGTATTTT	CSVYPLEGHTQYF
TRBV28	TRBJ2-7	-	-	TGTGCCAGCAGTTTAGCCGGACTCGAATCCTACGAGCAGTACTTC	CASSLAGLESYEQYF
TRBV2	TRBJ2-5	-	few	TGTGCCAGCAGTGATCATATGGTCCAGTACTTC	CASSDHMVQYF
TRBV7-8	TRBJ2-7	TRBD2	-	TGTGCCAGCAGCTTGGGTTCGGCGGGAGGGTTCTACGAGCAGTACTTC	CASSLGSAGGFYEQYF
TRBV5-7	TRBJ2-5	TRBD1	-	TGTGCCAGCAGCTTACAGGGGGCGGGGTACTTC	CASSLQGAGYF
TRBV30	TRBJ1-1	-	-	TGTGCCTGGGCTGGGACATCGGGCACTGAAGCTTTCTTT	CAWAGTSGTEAFF
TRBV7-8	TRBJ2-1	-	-	TGTGCCAGCAGCTTGGGCAGAGACAATGAGCAGTTCTTC	CASSLGRDNEQFF
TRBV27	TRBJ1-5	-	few	TGTGCCAGCAGTTCTCTAGGAGATCAGCCCCAGCATTTT	CASSSLGDQPQHF
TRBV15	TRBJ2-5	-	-	TGTGCCACCAGCAGAGGTGGCCAGGCCGGGTGGGCCCAGTACTTC	CATSRGGQAGWAQYF
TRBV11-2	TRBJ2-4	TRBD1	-	TGTGCCAGCAGCCCAGGACAGGGGGCAATAATAAACATTCAGTACTTC	CASSPGQGAIINIQYF
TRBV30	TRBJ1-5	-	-	TGTGCCTGGAGTACGGGCCTTTCAGCCCAGCATTTT	CAWSTGLSAQHF
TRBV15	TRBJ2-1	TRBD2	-	TGTGCCACCAACCCTTCGGAGGGTCTAGCGGGAGGATACAATGAGCAGTTCTTC	CATNPSEGLAGGYNEQFF
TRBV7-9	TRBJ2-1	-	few	TGTGCCAGCAGCTTAAGAGCAGGGGACAATGAGCAGTTCTTC	CASSLRAGDNEQFF
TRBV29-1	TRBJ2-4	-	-	TGCAGCGTTGAGGGGGCTAGCAAAAACATTCAGTACTTC	CSVEGASKNIQYF
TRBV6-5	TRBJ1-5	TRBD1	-	TGTGCCAGCAGTAATAACAGGGGTAATCAGCCCCAGCATTTT	CASSNNRGNQPQHF
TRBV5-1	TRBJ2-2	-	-	TGCGCCAGCAGCGAGGGGGTTCCCGGGGAGCTGTTTTTT	CASSEGVPGELFF
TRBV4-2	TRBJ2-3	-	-	TGTGCCAGCAGCCAAGAAAACAGGGCTACAGGGGATACGCAGTATTTT	CASSQENRATGDTQYF
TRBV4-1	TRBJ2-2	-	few	TGCGCCAGCAGCCAGTCCCGTCCCGGGGAGCTGTTTTTT	CASSQSRPGELFF
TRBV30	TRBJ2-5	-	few	TGTGCCTGGAGTGTACTCAGGGGTCAGACCCAGTACTTC	CAWSVLRGQTQYF
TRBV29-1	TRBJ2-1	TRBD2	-	TGCAGCGTTGGACGATGGCGGGAGGGCTCCAATGAGCAGTTCTTC	CSVGRWREGSNEQFF
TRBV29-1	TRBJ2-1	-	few	TGCAGCGTGACTCTAGCGAGCTCCTACAATGAGCAGTTCTTC	CSVTLASSYNEQFF
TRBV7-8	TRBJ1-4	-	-	TGTGCCAGTACCCGGGGGGAAAGAACTAATGAAAAACTGTTTTTT	CASTRGERTNEKLFF